This is a list of T cell receptor beta chains from one sample in a study of OX40 agonist ivuxolimab in advanced cancers. The table came from immunoSEQ multiplex PCR; TCRdb's copy has only in-frame clones and leaves some out. This table has over 150,000 clones, approximately 94% appearing once. Sequenced here: CD4+ or CD8+ T cells sorted from blood, sampled in a trial of the OX40 agonist ivuxolimab. These receptors were obtained from an adult with an advanced solid tumor such as melanoma, head and neck, liver or kidney cancer. Each CDR3 is given with its conserved first and last residue. D genes are given only for firm matches. A row's size may be missing; if present it is once, few, many or a size class.

CDR3nt	CDR3aa	d_gene	v_gene	j_gene	abundance
TGTGCCAGCAGCCCAAGGGGGGGGCAGGAAAAACTGTTTTTT	CASSPRGGQEKLFF	NA	TRBV7-2	TRBJ1-4	NA
TGTGCCAGCAGCTTCAGGGACCCTAAAGAGACCCAGTACTTC	CASSFRDPKETQYF	NA	TRBV7-9	TRBJ2-5	NA
TGTGCCAGCAGCCGACAGGGGGGAAGCACTGAAGCTTTCTTT	CASSRQGGSTEAFF	TRBD1	TRBV7-9	TRBJ1-1	NA
TGTGCCAGCAGCCCGTCGAGGATAAACTATGGCTACACCTTC	CASSPSRINYGYTF	NA	TRBV11-2	TRBJ1-2	NA
TGTGCCAGCAGCCAGCGACGGGCAACTAATGAAAAACTGTTTTTT	CASSQRRATNEKLFF	NA	TRBV4-2	TRBJ1-4	NA
TGTGCCAGCAGCAAACAGGGGGGCGCAACTAATGAAAAACTGTTTTTT	CASSKQGGATNEKLFF	TRBD1	TRBV7-4	TRBJ1-4	NA
TGCGCCAGCAGCTTCGGGACTAGCGGGGGGACAGATACGCAGTATTTT	CASSFGTSGGTDTQYF	TRBD2	TRBV5-1	TRBJ2-3	NA
TGCGCCAGCAGCTTGGCTGTAGGGAACGCATATGGCTACACCTTC	CASSLAVGNAYGYTF	NA	TRBV5-1	TRBJ1-2	NA
TGCGCCAGCAGCCCTCAGGGTTCGGCAGGGAGGGGATGGGGCTACACCTTC	CASSPQGSAGRGWGYTF	NA	TRBV4-3	TRBJ1-2	NA
TGCGCCAGCAGCCAAGATCCTCGACAGGGGGCGGGTGAAGCTTTCTTT	CASSQDPRQGAGEAFF	TRBD1	TRBV4-1	TRBJ1-1	few
TGTGCCAGCAGCAAGGCAGGGATGAATGAAAAACTGTTTTTT	CASSKAGMNEKLFF	NA	TRBV21-1	TRBJ1-4	NA
TGTGCCAGCAGGTCGACAGGGGGCGGGCCCTATGGCTACACCTTC	CASRSTGGGPYGYTF	TRBD1	TRBV6-5	TRBJ1-2	NA
TGTGCCAGCAGCGTAGCTTCCTTCACGGGAGGAAGGAATGAGCAGTTCTTC	CASSVASFTGGRNEQFF	TRBD2	TRBV9	TRBJ2-1	NA
TGCAGCTTTTACTCCGGGACGGAGACATTCGAGCAGTACTTC	CSFYSGTETFEQYF	NA	TRBV29-1	TRBJ2-7	NA
TGTGCCAGCAGGTCTATCGTCAGGGGGGCCAACTATGGCTACACCTTC	CASRSIVRGANYGYTF	TRBD1	TRBV7-2	TRBJ1-2	NA
TGTGCCAGCAGCTTTGGGCGGGGTTACAATGAGCAGTTCTTC	CASSFGRGYNEQFF	NA	TRBV7-3	TRBJ2-1	NA
TGCGCCAGCAGCCAAGACGCGGGAGGGCCGACCGTCATTCAGTACTTC	CASSQDAGGPTVIQYF	TRBD2	TRBV4-3	TRBJ2-4	NA
TGTGCCAGCAGCTTAGGGCGGAACGTCCTGGGCAATGAGCAGTTCTTC	CASSLGRNVLGNEQFF	NA	TRBV7-8	TRBJ2-1	NA
TGTGCCAGCAGCTGGTCGGGACAGGGGCTGCAGCCCCAGCATTTT	CASSWSGQGLQPQHF	TRBD1	TRBV7-2	TRBJ1-5	NA
TGTGCCAGTAGTAGAAATCAGGGTTATCAGCCCCAGCATTTT	CASSRNQGYQPQHF	NA	TRBV19	TRBJ1-5	once
TGCGCCAGCATGGACACGGCAGATACGCAGTATTTT	CASMDTADTQYF	NA	TRBV5-1	TRBJ2-3	NA
TGCGCCAGCAGTATTCGGACAGGCGGCGACAGTGACGAGCAGTACTTC	CASSIRTGGDSDEQYF	TRBD1	TRBV10-1	TRBJ2-7	NA
TGCGCCAGCAGCCGGGGGGACCCCCCTCCCTACGAGCAGTACTTC	CASSRGDPPPYEQYF	TRBD2	TRBV5-1	TRBJ2-7	NA
TGTGCCAGCAGCTCGCTTAGGACAGGGGTGAACTATGGCTACACCTTC	CASSSLRTGVNYGYTF	TRBD1	TRBV5-6	TRBJ1-2	NA
TGTGCCAGCAGTCCCCGGCCCCATAGCAATCAGCCCCAGCATTTT	CASSPRPHSNQPQHF	NA	TRBV6-5	TRBJ1-5	NA